This TCR beta chain was sequenced for a study of T cell responses to AZD1222 COVID-19 vaccine. Notes on the study in general: The donors showed a predominance of white British ancestry and of females, with possible underestimation of clonal diversity. Spike-specific TCR breadth and depth rose after two AZD1222 doses.

Points on this clone: The antigen remains unidentified.

V lost 10 bases to trimming and J lost 0 bases, with 10 bases between them. CDR1 and CDR2 from the germline V gene are MDHEN and SYDVKM. This CDR3 region has 12 residues. Here immunoSEQ multiplex PCR was the method, and the copy in TCRdb shows in-frame clones only, minus some. The table includes roughly 150,000 clones, roughly nine tenths detected once. Sequencing used peripheral blood, obtained on day 0 of AZD1222 vaccination. The genes are TRBV28 and TRBJ2-7; unclear D gene. The receptor's source is an adult in good health. For the CDR3, the DNA is TGTGCCACCGTCGGTAGCTCCTACGAGCAGTACTTC. Translated: CATVGSSYEQYF.